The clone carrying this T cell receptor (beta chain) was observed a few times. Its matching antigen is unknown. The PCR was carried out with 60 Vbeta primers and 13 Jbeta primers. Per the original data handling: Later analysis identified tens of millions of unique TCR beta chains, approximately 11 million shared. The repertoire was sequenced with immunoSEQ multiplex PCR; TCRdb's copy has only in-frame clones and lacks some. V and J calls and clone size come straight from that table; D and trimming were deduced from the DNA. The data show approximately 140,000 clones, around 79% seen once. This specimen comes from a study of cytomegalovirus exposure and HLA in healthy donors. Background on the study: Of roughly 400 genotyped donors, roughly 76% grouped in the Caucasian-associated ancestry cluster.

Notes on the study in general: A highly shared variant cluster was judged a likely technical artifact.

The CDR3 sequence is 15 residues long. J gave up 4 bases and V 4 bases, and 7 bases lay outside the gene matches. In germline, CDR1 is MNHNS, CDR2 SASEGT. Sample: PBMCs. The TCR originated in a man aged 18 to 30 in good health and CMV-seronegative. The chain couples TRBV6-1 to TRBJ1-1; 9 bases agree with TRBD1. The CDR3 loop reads CASSAPGQGITEAFF. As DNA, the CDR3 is TGTGCCAGCAGTGCCCCGGGACAGGGTATCACTGAAGCTTTCTTT.